The 20 T cell receptor beta chains reported below all come from one sample, sequenced in a study of blood T cell repertoires in COVID-19. Sequencing was performed with immunoSEQ multiplex PCR; in TCRdb, only in-frame clones are kept and a portion is missing. Among fewer than 350,000 clones listed, approximately 86% were seen once. The sequenced sample consisted of peripheral blood. The receptors come from a young man with COVID-19, enrolled during active disease.

The J gene is TRBJ2-7, the V gene TRBV7-2, with TRBD2 matching over 11 bases. CDR1 and CDR2 (germline): SGHTA, FQGNSA. CDR3 length: 19 amino acids. V was clipped by 0 bases and J by 1 base; unmatched bases: 11. The CDR3 bases are TGTGCCAGCAGCTTAGCGAGCCCACTAGCGGGAGTCCGGTCCTACGAGCAGTACTTC. It codes for CASSLASPLAGVRSYEQYF.

The chain recombines TRBV3-1 (or the pseudogene TRBV3-2) with TRBJ1-5, with D hard to call. Germline V gene sequence: CDR1 LGHDT, CDR2 YNNKEL (reference sequence). The V and J ends lost 0 bases and 2 bases respectively, with 14 bases between them. The CDR3 loop spans 17 amino acids. The CDR3 protein is CASSQEGSGGGNQPQHF. DNA of the CDR3: TGTGCCAGCAGCCAAGAAGGGTCCGGAGGAGGCAATCAGCCCCAGCATTTT.

This sequence joins TRBV7-2 and TRBJ2-1, with 8 bases matching TRBD2. This CDR3 is 16 amino acids long. The V gene end was trimmed by 3 bases and the J gene end by 1 base; junction bases not matched to a gene: 5. From germline, CDR1 is SGHTA and CDR2 FQGNSA. CDR3: CASSFLSGSSYNEQFF. The CDR3 region has the DNA TGTGCCAGCAGCTTTTTGAGCGGGAGTTCCTACAATGAGCAGTTCTTC. The complete variable domain, with remaining parts taken from reference TRBV7-2 and TRBJ2-1, reads GAGVSQSPSNKVTEKGKDVELRCDPISGHTALYWYRQSLGQGLEFLIYFQGNSAPDKSGLPSDRFSAERTGGSVSTLTIQRTQQEDSAVYLCASSFLSGSSYNEQFFGPGTRLTVL.

The chain joins TRBV2 to TRBJ2-5, with 10 bases fitting TRBD2. Unmatched junction bases numbered 9, after V lost 3 bases and J lost 5 bases. The CDR3 is 16 amino acids. The germline V gene has CDR1 SNHLY and CDR2 FYNNEI. The CDR3 sequence is CASSDMGLALGETQYF. The CDR3 DNA reads as TGTGCCAGCAGTGACATGGGACTAGCGTTGGGGGAGACCCAGTACTTC.

This clone was seen once. This chain links TRBV10-1 with TRBJ2-7; possibly TRBD1 for D (5 bases). This CDR3 spans 17 amino acids. V was trimmed by 6 bases and J by 5 bases, leaving 26 bases between them. Germline V CDR1 and CDR2: WNHNN, SYGVQD (reference sequence). Here the CDR3 reads CASRPVSRAGYPNEQYF. CDR3 bases: TGCGCCAGCAGACCGGTCTCTCGGGCAGGGTATCCCAACGAGCAGTACTTC.

J is TRBJ1-5 and V is TRBV6-5; no clear D gene. CDR3 length equals 14 residues. Germline values: CDR1 MNHEY, CDR2 SVGAGI. The ends were cut back, 0 bases at V and 9 bases at J, with 12 bases in the middle. CDR3 residues: CASSYSPTTRPQHF. The CDR3 DNA is TGTGCCAGCAGTTACTCCCCAACTACCCGGCCCCAGCATTTT.

The genes are TRBV19 and TRBJ2-7; maybe TRBD2 (5 bases). Trimming took 0 bases from V and 4 from J, leaving 7 bases between them. The V gene's germline CDR1 is LNHDA and CDR2 SQIVND (reference sequence). This CDR3 comprises 13 residues. CDR3 residues: CASSIDGEYEQYF. DNA for the CDR3: TGTGCCAGTAGTATAGACGGGGAGTACGAGCAGTACTTC.

This clone was observed a few times. This chain connects TRBV4-3 to TRBJ1-2; tentative D call: TRBD1 (6 bases). V was pared by 0 bases and J by 1 base, with 18 bases between. Germline V gene lookup returns CDR1 LGHNA and CDR2 YSLEER. The CDR3 sequence is 18 residues long. CDR3 DNA sequence: TGCGCCAGCAGCCAAGATTTATCAGGGGCCGCCCTTAACTATGGCTACACCTTC. Translation: CASSQDLSGAALNYGYTF.

This clone was seen a few times. The chain employs TRBV18 and TRBJ1-5; 8 bases map to TRBD1. The trim removed 2 bases at V and 6 bases at J, leaving 12 bases unmatched. CDR1 KGHSH and CDR2 LQKENI come from the germline V gene. The CDR3 is 17 amino acids. The CDR3 region has the DNA TGTGCCAGCTCACCAATGATCGATAGCACAGGGGGTCAGCCCCAGCATTTT. Translating it yields CASSPMIDSTGGQPQHF. Drawing the rest from reference TRBV18 and TRBJ1-5, the complete variable domain is NAGVMQNPRHLVRRRGQEARLRCSPMKGHSHVYWYRQLPEEGLKFMVYLQKENIIDESGMPKERFSAEFPKEGPSILRIQQVVRGDSAAYFCASSPMIDSTGGQPQHFGDGTRLSIL.

The rearrangement uses TRBV30 and TRBJ1-1; TRBD1 aligns across 7 bases. V shed 2 bases and J 7 bases; nucleotides not matched to a gene: 7. The CDR3 is made up of 13 amino acids. Germline assignment: CDR1 GTSNPN and CDR2 SVGIG (reference sequence). Here the CDR3 reads CAWSTGTAVEAFF. In DNA, the CDR3 is TGTGCCTGGAGTACCGGGACAGCAGTTGAAGCTTTCTTT.

This rearrangement joins TRBV4-2 to TRBJ1-2; 7 bases line up with TRBD1. This CDR3 comprises 15 residues. After removal of 3 bases from V and 5 bases from J, the junction contained 9 bases not matched to a gene. Germline assignment: CDR1 LGHNA and CDR2 YNFKEQ. In nucleotides, the CDR3 is TGTGCCAGCAGCCAGGACTCGGGACAGCGGTATGGCTACACCTTC. Residues: CASSQDSGQRYGYTF.

This chain connects TRBV7-9 to TRBJ2-6, with 10 bases matching TRBD1. Looked up from germline, CDR1 is SEHNR and CDR2 is FQNEAQ (reference sequence). The CDR3 is 17 amino acids. Trimming at V came to 5 bases and at J to 3 bases, leaving 7 bases not matched to a gene. The CDR3 DNA is TGTGCCAGCAGCCCTCGACAGGGGGCTGGTGGGGCCAACGTCCTGACTTTC. Protein product: CASSPRQGAGGANVLTF.

This chain joins TRBV28 and TRBJ2-7, with TRBD2 matching over 9 bases. Germline loops: CDR1 MDHEN, CDR2 SYDVKM. V shed 2 bases and J 4 bases; nucleotides not matched to a gene: 9. This CDR3 contains 16 residues. CDR3: CASSLGVAGVTYEQYF. The CDR3 DNA is TGTGCCAGCAGTTTAGGAGTAGCGGGGGTAACGTACGAGCAGTACTTC.

The genes are TRBV7-8 and TRBJ1-2, with D uncertain. The CDR3 covers 14 residues. Germline V gives CDR1 SGHVS, CDR2 FQNEAQ. Deletions cut 5 bases from V and 4 bases from J, with 14 bases between. CDR3 coding DNA: TGTGCCAGCAGCCGACAAGCACGGGGCTATGGCTACACCTTC. Its translation is CASSRQARGYGYTF.

J is TRBJ1-3 and V is TRBV7-6, with TRBD1 matching 8 bases. J gave up 4 bases and V 2 bases, and 7 bases lay outside the gene matches. The CDR3 spans 16 residues. Germline V gene lookup returns CDR1 SGHVS and CDR2 FNYEAQ. CDR3 sequence (DNA): TGTGCCAGCAGCTTATCCGGGACAGGAACAGGAAACACCATATATTTT. This translates into CASSLSGTGTGNTIYF.

The chain uses TRBV11-3 and TRBJ2-7; TRBD2 is a possible D gene (6 bases). CDR1 SGHNT and CDR2 YENEEA come from the germline V gene. CDR3 length: 15 amino acids. V was trimmed by 2 bases and J by 4 bases, leaving 15 bases between them. The CDR3 coding sequence is TGTGCCAGCAGCTTACTACCGGGACTCCCTTACGAGCAGTACTTC. This encodes CASSLLPGLPYEQYF.

This sequence joins TRBV7-3 and TRBJ2-3, with TRBD2 matching over 9 bases. From germline, CDR1 is SGHTA and CDR2 FQGTGA. This CDR3 contains 17 residues. V shed 1 base and J 9 bases; nucleotides not matched to a gene: 14. The CDR3 region is CASSLMLAGGAAGTQYF. CDR3 bases: TGTGCCAGCAGCTTAATGCTCGCGGGGGGGGCCGCAGGGACGCAGTATTTT.

The chain couples TRBV19 to TRBJ2-3; 13 bases align to TRBD2. J gave up 1 base and V 4 bases, and 8 bases lay outside the gene matches. CDR1 is LNHDA, CDR2 SQIVND, per germline (reference sequence). This CDR3 is built from 18 residues. The CDR3 DNA sequence: TGTGCCAGTAGTAACGAGACTAGCGGGGGGTTTCGCACAGATACGCAGTATTTT. It translates to CASSNETSGGFRTDTQYF.

Here the CDR3 DNA reads TGTGCCACCAGTGACAGGGTTGCGAACACCGGGGAGCTGTTTTTT. It codes for CATSDRVANTGELFF. The chain links TRBV24-1 to TRBJ2-2, with D tentatively TRBD1 (5 bases). The V gene lost 4 bases and the J gene lost 0 bases, with 8 bases spanning the gap. There are 15 residues in the CDR3. Germline assignment: CDR1 KGHDR and CDR2 SFDVKD.

V and J are TRBV3-1 (or the pseudogene TRBV3-2) and TRBJ1-5, with 9 bases matching TRBD1. In germline, CDR1 is LGHDT, CDR2 YNNKEL (reference sequence). The V and J ends lost 6 bases and 2 bases, in that order; junction bases with no gene match: 2. This CDR3 has 14 amino acids. Here the CDR3 DNA reads TGTGCCAGCAGTCGGACAGGGGGCAATCAGCCCCAGCATTTT. Translated: CASSRTGGNQPQHF.